This TCR beta chain was identified in a study of shared clonotypes between healthy human individuals. On the study more broadly: Per-donor plates numbered three CD4 naive, three CD4 memory, two CD8 naive and one CD8 memory. Study conclusions and caveats: Memory subsets generally showed lower estimated richness than naive subsets. Non-shared clonotypes had lower generation probabilities than clonotypes shared by all four sorted-subset donors. Despite large depth, rarefaction showed incomplete sorted-subset sequencing.

This clone turned up a few times. Its target is not known. Assay used: immunoSEQ multiplex PCR; TCRdb lists only in-frame clones, some missing. The sample consists of 2,500,000 or so clones, around 92% of them appearing once. Germline CDR1 reads SEHNR; CDR2 reads FQNEAQ (reference sequence). The CDR3 is made up of 15 amino acids. V was clipped by 5 bases and J by 0 bases; unmatched bases: 4. The rearrangement joins TRBV7-9 to TRBJ1-1, with TRBD1 identical over 9 bases. Sample: naive CD4+ T cells from PBMCs. Subset specified: CD45RA+ positively selected. This TCR derives from a man between 18 and 29 years old in good health. Some clones in this sample may be carry-over from other donors' samples. The CDR3 bases are TGTGCCAGCAGCGCCGGACAGGGGATGAACACTGAAGCTTTCTTT. This codes for CASSAGQGMNTEAFF.